This T cell receptor (beta chain) was sequenced during a study of T-cell reconstitution after alpha-beta-depleted transplantation in children. Preparing the TCRbeta library involved the use of unique molecular identifiers. From the PCR reads, TCRdb called clonotypes with MiXCR, one entry per CDR3 protein. The repertoire consists of 350,000 to 400,000 distinct CDR3 sequences, with about an eighth occurring once and the leading ten covering around 4.5%. Trimming pared 0 bases from V and 2 bases from J, leaving 14 bases between. The CDR3 extends over 17 amino acids. Germline CDR1 reads SGHTA; CDR2 reads FQGNSA.

The chain has TRBV7-2 and TRBJ1-3; D call uncertain. The sequence derives from a human donor who donated a stem cell graft to a child with Fanconi anemia. The material was PBMCs, obtained from the stem cell graft. The CDR3 reads CASSLASQPGTGNTIYF. The DNA of the CDR3 is TGTGCCAGCAGCTTAGCCAGCCAGCCTGGAACTGGAAACACCATATATTTT.